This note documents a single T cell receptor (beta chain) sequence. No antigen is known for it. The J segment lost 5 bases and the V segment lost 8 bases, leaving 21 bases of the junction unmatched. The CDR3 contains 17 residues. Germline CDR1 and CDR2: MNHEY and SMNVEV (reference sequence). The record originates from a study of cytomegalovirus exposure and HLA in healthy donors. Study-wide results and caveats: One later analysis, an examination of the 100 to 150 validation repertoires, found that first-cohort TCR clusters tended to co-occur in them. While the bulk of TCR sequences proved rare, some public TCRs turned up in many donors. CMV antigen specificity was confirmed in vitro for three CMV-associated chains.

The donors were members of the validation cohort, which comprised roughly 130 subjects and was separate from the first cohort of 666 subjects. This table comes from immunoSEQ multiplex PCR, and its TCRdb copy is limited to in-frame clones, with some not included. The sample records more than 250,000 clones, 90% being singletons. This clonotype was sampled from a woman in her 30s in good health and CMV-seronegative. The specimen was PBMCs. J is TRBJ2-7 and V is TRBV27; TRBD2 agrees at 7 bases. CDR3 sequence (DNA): TGTGCCAGCGCTGGTACTAATGGGAGGGAAAGGTACAACGAGCAGTACTTC. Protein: CASAGTNGRERYNEQYF.